This TCR beta chain was recorded in a study of blood T cell repertoires in COVID-19. For the study at large: The samples span acute and convalescent COVID-19 from the United States, Italy and Spain. The cDNA or gDNA used as material had been derived from T cells, B-cell-depleted T cells, or PBMCs.

Under the authors' procedure: Scientists estimated how many nucleated cells there were by amplifying reference gene primers. Sequenced by immunoSEQ multiplex PCR; TCRdb stores in-frame clones only, minus some. Clonal size and the V and J genes are those of that table, whereas D and trimming came from the DNA. This table holds about 240,000 clones, roughly 90% found once. The CDR3 extends over 15 amino acids. Germline V gene data show CDR1 as LGHNT and CDR2 as FRNRAP. V lost 6 bases, J lost 4 bases, and 16 bases lay in between. The rearrangement joins TRBV12-5 to TRBJ2-1; TRBD1 might be the D (5 bases). The clonotype originates from a man aged 55 to 69 who had recovered from COVID-19. Sequences were obtained from peripheral blood. The CDR3 DNA reads as TGTGCTAGTGGAAAGACAGCGAGTATATACAATGAGCAGTTCTTC. Translating it yields CASGKTASIYNEQFF.